This record concerns one TCR beta chain sequence. Its antigen has not been determined. No much larger clonotype is one base removed from it; base qualities were not supplied. The immunoSEQ Assay, a bias-controlled multiplex PCR, was used to amplify TCRbeta CDR3 regions from genomic DNA. The authors processed their data as follows. Nucleated cell counts per sample were estimated from amplification of reference gene primers within the assay. To quantify the absolute abundance of each unique TCRbeta CDR3 rearrangement, sequence reads were collapsed and filtered. For each sample, productive Simpson clonality was calculated as the square root of Simpson's diversity index over productive rearrangements. TCRdb obtained this table from immuneACCESS and retained in-frame rearrangements with V and J assigned. These tables miss some clones; where compared with another copy, unresolved V genes account for less than half of the shortfall, and the remainder is unexplained. D and trimming come from the DNA, and the V and J calls and clone size come from that table. The sample profile shows tens of thousands of clones; around 82% of them were found once. The leading ten clones occupy over 15% of the sample.

This specimen comes from a study of blood T cell repertoires in COVID-19 (dated by TCRdb to about 2020). About the full investigation: The collaborator samples originated in the United States, Italy and Spain and spanned the acute and convalescent phases of COVID-19. The material from the prospective study consisted of cDNA or gDNA derived from T cells, B-cell-depleted T cells, or PBMCs. Deeply sampled blood TCRbeta repertoires from subjects exposed to, actively infected with, or recovered from COVID-19 were included in the dataset. A freely available public database, intended as a resource for researchers studying the immune response to SARS-CoV-2, is where the repertoires were released. The samples were drawn from two sources: the first 160 participants of the ongoing ImmuneRACE study, and fewer than 1,500 subjects contributed by 6 global collaborators. The sample metadata nearly always contained a de-identified subject ID, COVID-19 status, age in years and sex. HLA class I and class II types, where available, came from metadata supplied by the sample provider rather than from assay-based typing.

Taken from cysteine to phenylalanine, the CDR3 has 15 residues. CDR3 DNA only is kept here, 45 bases in frame from base 1. Germline trimming: 5 bases from V, 3 bases from J; junction bases outside gene matches: 6. The germline V gene provides CDR1 SGHNT and CDR2 YENEEA. Collaborating institutions collected whole blood in K2EDTA tubes following their own protocols. For TCRbeta analysis, collaborator samples were shipped as frozen whole blood, as isolated PBMCs, or as DNA extracted from either sample type. Study-level results and caveats: The amount of clinical and demographic metadata varied by source and participant and was provided uncurated.

This receptor was identified in a woman aged 55-70 years with acute or convalescent COVID-19. The source material was peripheral blood. Recombination linked TRBV11-3 to TRBJ2-4, and TRBD1 matches 8 of the central bases. The CDR3 in this case is CASSQTGVGKNIQYF. The nucleotide sequence is given as TGTGCCAGCAGCCAGACAGGGGTCGGCAAAAACATTCAGTACTTC.